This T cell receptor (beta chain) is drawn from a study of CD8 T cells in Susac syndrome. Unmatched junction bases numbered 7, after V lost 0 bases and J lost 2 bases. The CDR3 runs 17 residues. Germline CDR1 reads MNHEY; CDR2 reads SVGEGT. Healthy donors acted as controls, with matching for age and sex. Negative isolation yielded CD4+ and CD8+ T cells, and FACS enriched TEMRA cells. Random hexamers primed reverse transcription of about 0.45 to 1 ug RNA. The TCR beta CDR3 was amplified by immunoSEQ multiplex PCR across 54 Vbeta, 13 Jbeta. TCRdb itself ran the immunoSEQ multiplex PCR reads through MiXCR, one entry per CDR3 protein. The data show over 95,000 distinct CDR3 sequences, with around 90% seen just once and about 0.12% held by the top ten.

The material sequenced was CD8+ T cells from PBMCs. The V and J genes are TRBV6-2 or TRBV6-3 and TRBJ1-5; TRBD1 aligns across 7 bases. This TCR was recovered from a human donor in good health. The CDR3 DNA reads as TGTGCCAGCAGTTACTCGGCAGGGGGTAGTGGCAATCAGCCCCAGCATTTT. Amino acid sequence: CASSYSAGGSGNQPQHF.